A selection of T cell receptor beta chains follows, all from one sample in a study of CD8 T cells in ankylosing spondylitis. Using its own MiXCR run on the 5' RACE reads, TCRdb lists one record per CDR3 protein. Among 300,000 to 350,000 distinct CDR3 sequences listed, less than 25% were seen once. What was sequenced was blood, either unsorted or a sorted T cell fraction (not recorded which). The receptor source for this set is a female donor with ankylosing spondylitis or in good health (not recorded which). The CDR3 runs from the conserved cysteine through the conserved F or W. D genes are given only for firm matches. The size entry is marked missing in some rows and otherwise reads once, few, many or a size class.

j_call d_call clone_size cdr3_length v_call cdr3_nt cdr3_aa
TRBJ2-1 TRBD2 - 16 TRBV4-2 TGTGCCAGCAGCCACTCGGGACTAGCAGCCTACAATGAGCAGTTCTTC CASSHSGLAAYNEQFF
TRBJ2-7 TRBD2 many 13 TRBV10-3 TGTGCCATCAATCTAGCGGGAGGCTACGAGCAGTACTTC CAINLAGGYEQYF
TRBJ2-1 - few 13 TRBV10-3 TGTGCCATCAGTGACTTAGGATACAATGAGCAGTTCTTC CAISDLGYNEQFF
TRBJ2-3 TRBD1 few 16 TRBV6-5 TGTGCCAGCAGTTACGTGGGGGACAGGACCACAGATACGCAGTATTTT CASSYVGDRTTDTQYF
TRBJ2-7 TRBD1 - 14 TRBV12-3/TRBV12-4 TGTGCCAGCAGTGGACAGGGGGCCCCCTACGAGCAGTACTTC CASSGQGAPYEQYF
TRBJ2-5 - - 13 TRBV18 TGTGCCAGCTCAACCGGAGAGGGAGAGACCCAGTACTTC CASSTGEGETQYF
TRBJ2-3 TRBD2 few 14 TRBV12-3/TRBV12-4 TGTGCCAGCAGTTTATTGGCGGGAGTAGATACGCAGTATTTT CASSLLAGVDTQYF
TRBJ1-5 - few 12 TRBV6-5 TGTGCCAGCAGACACCCTGATCAGCCCCAGCATTTT CASRHPDQPQHF
TRBJ1-1 TRBD1 few 14 TRBV13 TGTGCCAGCAGCTTAGATCAGGGGGACACTGAAGCTTTCTTT CASSLDQGDTEAFF
TRBJ2-1 - - 14 TRBV6-4 TGTGCCAGCAGTCAAGACGGGGCGAGTATGGAGCAGTTCTTC CASSQDGASMEQFF
TRBJ2-7 - few 12 TRBV20-1 TGCAGTGCTAGAAGGACAGCCTACGAGCAGTACTTC CSARRTAYEQYF
TRBJ2-1 - few 16 TRBV20-1 TGCAGTGCCCTGCCTGGAGCGGCTAGCTCCTACAATGAGCAGTTCTTC CSALPGAASSYNEQFF
TRBJ2-7 TRBD2 - 15 TRBV12-3/TRBV12-4 TGTGCCAGCAGTTTCCGGAGCGGGGTTTCCTACGAGCAGTACTTC CASSFRSGVSYEQYF
TRBJ2-5 TRBD1 - 14 TRBV9 TGTGCCAGCAGCGGCGGACAGGGACAAGAGACCCAGTACTTC CASSGGQGQETQYF
TRBJ2-7 - few 15 TRBV5-1 TGCGCCAGCAGCTTGGCGGACAGAATCCCCTACGAGCAGTACTTC CASSLADRIPYEQYF
TRBJ1-6 - - 14 TRBV30 TGTGCCTGGAGTGTACGGTGGTTTAGATCACCCCTCCACTTT CAWSVRWFRSPLHF
TRBJ2-5 - once 15 TRBV20-1 TGCTGTGCTAGAGATCCTCGACTGGTCCAAGAGACCCAGTACTTC CCARDPRLVQETQYF
TRBJ2-5 - many 14 TRBV29-1 TGCAGCGCCGCGGTCGGGGGACCCCAAGAGACCCAGTACTTC CSAAVGGPQETQYF
TRBJ2-5 TRBD2 - 16 TRBV5-6 TGTGCCAGCAGCTTGCCCGGACTAGCGTTAGGAGGGACCCAGTACTTC CASSLPGLALGGTQYF
TRBJ2-5 - - 11 TRBV3-1 TGTGCCAGCAGCCAGGTTCAGAGCCAGTACTTC CASSQVQSQYF
TRBJ2-2 TRBD2 - 18 TRBV29-1 TGCAGCGTCTCGGGACTAGCGGGAGCGGACCCTAACACCGGGGAGCTGTTTTTT CSVSGLAGADPNTGELFF
TRBJ2-1 - - 15 TRBV5-4 TGTGCCAGCAGCTTGGATTCTAGGGCGGGAAATGAGCAGTTCTTC CASSLDSRAGNEQFF
TRBJ1-1 - - 13 TRBV12-3/TRBV12-4 TGTGCCAGCAGCCTTTCAATGGGAACTGAAGCTTTCTTT CASSLSMGTEAFF
TRBJ1-2 TRBD1 few 13 TRBV20-1 TGCAGTGCTATCCAGGGGGCGCGTAAAGGCTACACCTTC CSAIQGARKGYTF
TRBJ2-5 TRBD1 few 14 TRBV20-1 TGCAGTGCTAGAGGTACAGGGGCGCAGGAGACCCAGTACTTC CSARGTGAQETQYF
TRBJ2-7 - - 14 TRBV10-3 TGTGCCATCAGCCAGGGGCCCCCCTCCTACGAGCAGTACTTC CAISQGPPSYEQYF
TRBJ2-7 - - 12 TRBV6-5 TGTGCCAGCAGTTACGCCGGGGCCGAGCAGTACTTC CASSYAGAEQYF
TRBJ2-7 - - 11 TRBV29-1 TGCAGCGTCGGGGCAGGCTACGAGCAGTACTTC CSVGAGYEQYF
TRBJ2-7 TRBD1 many 16 TRBV20-1 TGCAGTGCTAGGGGGGGGACAGGGGGCGTATCTTACGAGCAGTACTTC CSARGGTGGVSYEQYF
TRBJ1-5 TRBD1 few 11 TRBV20-1 TGCAGTGCTTCCAAGGGACAGGTCAGGCATTTT CSASKGQVRHF
TRBJ1-2 - - 15 TRBV10-2 TGCGCCAGCAGTGAGACTACAGGGTCCAACTATGGCTACACCTTC CASSETTGSNYGYTF
TRBJ2-7 - - 13 TRBV6-1 TGTGCCAGCAGTGAAGCGGACAGCTACGAGCAGTACTTC CASSEADSYEQYF
TRBJ2-3 - - 13 TRBV5-5 TGTGCCAGCAGCACCACTGGAGAGTTTACGCAGTATTTT CASSTTGEFTQYF
TRBJ2-1 TRBD2 many 13 TRBV10-3 TGTGCCTCCCGGACTAGCTCCTACAATGAGCAGTTCTTC CASRTSSYNEQFF
TRBJ2-4 TRBD2 many 12 TRBV20-1 TGCAGTGCTAGTCCGACTAGCAACATTCAGTACTTC CSASPTSNIQYF
TRBJ2-3 TRBD1 once 18 TRBV5-4 TGTGCCACCGGGGACAGAGGGGCCCAAACCCTACGCACAGATACGCAGTATTTT CATGDRGAQTLRTDTQYF
TRBJ1-1 TRBD1 few 13 TRBV6-5 TGTGCCAGCAGTTACGGACAGGCCACTGAAGCTTTCTTT CASSYGQATEAFF
TRBJ2-1 - - 14 TRBV15 TGTGCCACCAGCAGGTACTCGCGGGGCAATGAGCAGTTCTTC CATSRYSRGNEQFF
TRBJ1-6 - - 17 TRBV12-3/TRBV12-4 TGTGCCAGCAGTTTGGGGCTAGGAAGCTCCTATAATTCACCCCTCCACTTT CASSLGLGSSYNSPLHF
TRBJ2-3 TRBD1 - 15 TRBV11-2 TGTGCCAGCAGCTTTGAGGGGGCAAGCACAGATACGCAGTATTTT CASSFEGASTDTQYF
TRBJ1-5 - many 16 TRBV20-1 TGCAGTGCCCCCCTCCCAGGACGGTATAGCAATCAGCCCCAGCATTTT CSAPLPGRYSNQPQHF
TRBJ2-1 - - 16 TRBV20-1 TGCAGTGCTAGAGGTTCAAGACCTTCAAGGACCAATGAGCAGTTCTTC CSARGSRPSRTNEQFF
TRBJ2-1 TRBD2 few 15 TRBV11-2 TGTGCCAGCAGCTTATTCAGCGGGAGCTACAATGAGCAGTTCTTC CASSLFSGSYNEQFF
TRBJ2-6 - - 17 TRBV18 TGTGCCACGAGCAGGGGCGAAATCGGCTCTGGGGCCAACGTCCTGACTTTC CATSRGEIGSGANVLTF
TRBJ2-3 TRBD2 few 18 TRBV4-3 TGCGCCAGCAGCCAATTCGGGACTAGCGGGGAATACACAGATACGCAGTATTTT CASSQFGTSGEYTDTQYF
TRBJ2-3 TRBD1 - 16 TRBV4-3 TGCGCCAGCAGCAAGCGACAGGGGGGAAGCACAGATACGCAGTATTTT CASSKRQGGSTDTQYF
TRBJ2-1 TRBD1 - 15 TRBV5-1 TGCGCCAGCAGCTTCGGACAGGGGGCAAGAAATGAGCAGTTCTTC CASSFGQGARNEQFF
TRBJ1-6 - few 12 TRBV6-1 TGTGCCAGCACCCAGGGGAATTCACCCCTCCACTTT CASTQGNSPLHF
TRBJ1-6 - few 13 TRBV2 TGTGCCGGTCGGAGGAGGAATAATTCACCCCTCCACTTT CAGRRRNNSPLHF
TRBJ1-2 - few 15 TRBV5-1 TGCGCCAGCAGCTTGGACGCTCGGGCGCGGTATGGCTACACCTTC CASSLDARARYGYTF
TRBJ2-5 TRBD2 many 13 TRBV5-5 TGTGCCAGCAGCTCGGGGGGACAAGAGACCCAGTACTTC CASSSGGQETQYF